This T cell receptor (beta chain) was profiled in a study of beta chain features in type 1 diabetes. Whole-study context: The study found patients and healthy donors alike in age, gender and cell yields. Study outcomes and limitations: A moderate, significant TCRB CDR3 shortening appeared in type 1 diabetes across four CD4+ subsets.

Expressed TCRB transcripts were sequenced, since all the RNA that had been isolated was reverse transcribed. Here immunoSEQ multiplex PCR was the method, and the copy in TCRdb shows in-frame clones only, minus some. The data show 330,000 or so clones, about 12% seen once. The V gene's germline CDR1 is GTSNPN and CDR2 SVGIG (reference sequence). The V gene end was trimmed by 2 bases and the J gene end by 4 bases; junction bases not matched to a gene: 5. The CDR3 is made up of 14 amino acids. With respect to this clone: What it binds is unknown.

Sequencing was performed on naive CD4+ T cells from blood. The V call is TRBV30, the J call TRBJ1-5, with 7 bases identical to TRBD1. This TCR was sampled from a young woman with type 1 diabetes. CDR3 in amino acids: CAWSLVQGNQPQHF. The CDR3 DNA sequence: TGTGCCTGGAGTCTGGTACAGGGGAATCAGCCCCAGCATTTT.